The 16 T cell receptor beta chains reported below all come from one sample, sequenced in a study of T-cell memory formation after mild COVID-19. Each CDR3 protein gets one entry after TCRdb re-called the 5' RACE reads with MiXCR. This sample has more than 200,000 distinct CDR3 sequences, with roughly 17% found just once. The sample consisted of PBMCs or a T cell subset sorted from them (not recorded which). All receptors derive from a man between 18 and 29 years old who had mild COVID-19 (a few samples of this study predate the infection). Cell type and time point are not known.

CDR3 in amino acids: CASRADSRAFF. CDR3 nucleotide sequence: TGTGCCAGCAGAGCCGACAGTAGAGCTTTCTTT. The chain employs TRBV2 and TRBJ1-1; TRBD1 is a possible D gene (5 bases). Germline values: CDR1 SNHLY, CDR2 FYNNEI. Trimming pared 6 bases from V and 10 bases from J, leaving 12 bases between. CDR3 length: 11 residues.

V and J are TRBV5-6 and TRBJ2-2; maybe TRBD2 (5 bases). Germline lookup yields CDR1 SGHDT and CDR2 YYEEEE. The CDR3 is 14 residues long. V was trimmed by 4 bases and J by 4 bases, leaving 11 bases between them. The CDR3 nucleotides read TGTGCCAGCAGCCTTGCGGGTCTCACCGGGGAGCTGTTTTTT. As protein: CASSLAGLTGELFF.

The chain carries TRBV7-9 and TRBJ2-7, with 9 bases lining up with TRBD1. Germline lookup yields CDR1 SEHNR and CDR2 FQNEAQ (reference sequence). This CDR3 region has 14 residues. The J segment lost 0 bases and the V segment lost 11 bases, leaving 8 bases of the junction unmatched. The CDR3 is CAAPRDRDSYEQYF. CDR3 sequence (DNA): TGTGCCGCGCCGAGGGACAGGGACTCCTACGAGCAGTACTTC.

In this sample, this clonotype turned up a few times. The J gene is TRBJ1-3, the V gene TRBV12-3 or TRBV12-4; D gene ambiguous. With 3 bases removed from V and 0 bases from J, the gap between germline ends came to 6 bases. This CDR3 comprises 14 residues. The CDR3 sequence is CASSFGSSGNTIYF. The CDR3 DNA follows: TGTGCCAGCAGTTTCGGCAGCTCTGGAAACACCATATATTTT.

The chain carries TRBV7-2 and TRBJ2-3, with 7 bases lining up with TRBD2. CDR3 size: 13 residues. Germline values: CDR1 SGHTA, CDR2 FQGNSA. J lost 8 bases, V lost 5 bases, and 7 bases had no gene match. The CDR3 nucleotides are TGTGCCAGCAGCCAGCTCGGGGGGTTTACGCAGTATTTT. Amino acid sequence: CASSQLGGFTQYF.

This chain joins TRBV5-1 and TRBJ2-4, with 7 positions matching TRBD1. The CDR3 loop spans 14 amino acids. V trimming: 2 bases; J trimming: 8 bases; junction bases outside the gene matches: 7. The germline V gene encodes CDR1 SGHRS and CDR2 YFSETQ. CDR3 residues: CASSFNRGSDIQYF. As DNA, the CDR3 is TGCGCCAGCAGCTTTAACAGGGGATCGGACATTCAGTACTTC.

This clonotype was counted only a few times. The chain uses TRBV6-1 and TRBJ1-5, with 8 bases lining up with TRBD1. V lost 8 bases to trimming and J lost 3 bases; unmatched junction nucleotides: 6. Germline loops: CDR1 MNHNS, CDR2 SASEGT. The CDR3 length is 14 residues. CDR3 sequence: CASSQGANNQPQHF. In nucleotides, the CDR3 is TGTGCCAGCTCTCAGGGGGCTAACAATCAGCCCCAGCATTTT.

This clonotype was seen many times. The chain couples TRBV12-3 or TRBV12-4 to TRBJ2-2; D call uncertain. The germline V and J ends were trimmed by 3 bases and 5 bases, with 10 bases remaining between them. The CDR3 length is 14 residues. In DNA, the CDR3 is TGTGCCAGCAGTTTTACCCGGACGACCGGGGAGCTGTTTTTT. It is translated as CASSFTRTTGELFF.

The chain is built from TRBV5-1 and TRBJ2-3; TRBD2 agrees at 9 bases. Germline V gene lookup returns CDR1 SGHRS and CDR2 YFSETQ. With V trimmed by 5 bases and J by 1 base, 11 bases remained unmatched. The CDR3 consists of 17 residues. For the CDR3, the DNA is TGCGCCAGCAGTGCGGGTATAGCGGGGGCCGGCACAGATACGCAGTATTTT. The encoded protein is CASSAGIAGAGTDTQYF. Combining the CDR3 with reference TRBV5-1 and TRBJ2-3 gives the whole variable domain KAGVTQTPRYLIKTRGQQVTLSCSPISGHRSVSWYQQTPGQGLQFLFEYFSETQRNKGNFPGRFSGRQFSNSRSEMNVSTLELGDSALYLCASSAGIAGAGTDTQYFGPGTRLTVL.

The CDR3 nucleotides are TGTGCCAGCAGTAGCGGGGCGGCGAATAACTATGGCTACACCTTC. It yields the protein CASSSGAANNYGYTF. The gene calls are TRBV6-5 and TRBJ1-2, with D possibly matching TRBD1 (5 bases). The CDR3 runs to 15 residues. Trimming took 5 bases from V and 1 from J, leaving 14 bases between them. The germline V gene encodes CDR1 MNHEY and CDR2 SVGAGI.

The CDR3 nucleotides read TGCAGTGCTAGAGTGTATGAGCAGTTCTTC. Protein sequence: CSARVYEQFF. The gene calls are TRBV20-1 and TRBJ2-1; no reliable D call. V was pared by 1 base and J by 8 bases, with 3 bases between. Germline assignment: CDR1 DFQATT and CDR2 SNEGSKA (reference sequence). This CDR3 contains 10 residues.

This clonotype was seen a handful of times. The chain joins TRBV6-5 to TRBJ2-7; the D is unclear. Trimming removed 11 bases from V and 3 bases from J, with 17 bases in between. This CDR3 contains 13 residues. The V gene's germline CDR1 is MNHEY and CDR2 SVGAGI. In DNA, the CDR3 is TGTGCCTCCAAGGGTAACCTAGGCTACGAGCAGTACTTC. It is translated as CASKGNLGYEQYF.

Only a few counts were recorded for this clonotype. The J gene is TRBJ1-5, the V gene TRBV19; weak D call: TRBD1 (5 bases). V dropped 7 bases and J dropped 2 bases, with 12 bases sitting between them. The CDR3 contains 14 residues. Germline CDR1 reads LNHDA; CDR2 reads SQIVND (reference sequence). CDR3 region: CASKVRGGNQPQHF. CDR3 bases: TGTGCCAGTAAAGTTAGGGGAGGCAATCAGCCCCAGCATTTT.

This chain uses TRBV6-6 with TRBJ2-7; perhaps TRBD1 as D (5 bases). The V gene lost 7 bases and the J gene lost 0 bases, with 16 bases spanning the gap. This CDR3 region has 15 residues. Germline CDR1 and CDR2: MNHNY and SVGAGI (reference sequence). The CDR3 DNA follows: TGTGCCAGCACCTCCCCTTCCAGGGCCTCCTACGAGCAGTACTTC. Its translation: CASTSPSRASYEQYF.

The V gene is TRBV29-1, the J gene TRBJ2-3, with 8 bases fitting TRBD1. CDR3 length equals 12 residues. CDR1 and CDR2 (germline): SQVTM, ANQGSEA. Trimming removed 5 bases from V and 13 bases from J; junction bases left unmatched: 11. CDR3 sequence: CSVSPGGQVKYF. The CDR3 DNA reads as TGCAGCGTTAGTCCCGGGGGACAGGTGAAGTATTTT.

This chain joins TRBV7-8 and TRBJ1-5; a possible D gene is TRBD1 (6 bases). The ends were cut back, 5 bases at V and 6 bases at J, with 17 bases in the middle. This CDR3 contains 15 residues. In germline, CDR1 is SGHVS, CDR2 FQNEAQ. CDR3 sequence: CASSDTGRAAQPQHF. In DNA form, the CDR3 reads TGTGCCAGCAGCGATACAGGGAGGGCGGCTCAGCCCCAGCATTTT.